The T cell receptor beta chain under discussion was sequenced for a study of blood T cell repertoires in COVID-19. On the study more broadly: The United States, Italy and Spain provided the acute and convalescent COVID-19 samples. The cDNA or gDNA used as material had been derived from T cells, B-cell-depleted T cells, or PBMCs.

The length of the CDR3 is 13 residues. Trimming left V 7 bases short and J 2 bases short, with 13 bases between. The V gene's germline CDR1 is SQVTM and CDR2 ANQGSEA. Authors' methods: Counts of nucleated cells, estimated from reference gene primer amplification, were obtained. This table comes from immunoSEQ multiplex PCR, and its TCRdb copy is limited to in-frame clones, with some not included. Clonal size and the V and J genes are those of that table, whereas D and trimming came from the DNA. The profile shows just over 95,000 clones, roughly 89% of them singletons. Sequenced material: peripheral blood. J is TRBJ2-3 and V is TRBV29-1; D not resolved. This TCR derives from a human donor in a cohort sampled during active COVID-19. The CDR3, as DNA: TGCAGCGCCCGCCAACTTTACACAGATACGCAGTATTTT. Encoded protein: CSARQLYTDTQYF.